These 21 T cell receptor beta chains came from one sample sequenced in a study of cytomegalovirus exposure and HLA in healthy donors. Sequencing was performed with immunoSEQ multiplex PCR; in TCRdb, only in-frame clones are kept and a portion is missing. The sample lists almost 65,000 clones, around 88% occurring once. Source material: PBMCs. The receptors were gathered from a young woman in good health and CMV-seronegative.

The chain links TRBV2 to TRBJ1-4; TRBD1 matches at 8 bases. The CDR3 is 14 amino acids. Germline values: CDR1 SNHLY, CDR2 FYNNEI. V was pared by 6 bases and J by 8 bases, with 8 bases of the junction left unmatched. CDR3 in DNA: TGTGCCAGCAGGGAAACGACAGGGGAGGAAAAACTGTTTTTT. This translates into CASRETTGEEKLFF.

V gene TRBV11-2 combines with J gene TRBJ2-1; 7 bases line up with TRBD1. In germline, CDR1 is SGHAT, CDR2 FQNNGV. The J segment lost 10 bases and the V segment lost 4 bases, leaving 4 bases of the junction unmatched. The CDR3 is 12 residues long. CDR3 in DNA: TGTGCCAGCAGCTCCACAGGGGTAGAGCAGTTCTTC. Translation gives CASSSTGVEQFF.

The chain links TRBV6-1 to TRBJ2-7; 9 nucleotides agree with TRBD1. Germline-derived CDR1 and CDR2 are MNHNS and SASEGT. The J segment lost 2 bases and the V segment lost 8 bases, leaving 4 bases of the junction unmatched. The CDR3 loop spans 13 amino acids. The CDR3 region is CASGGTGPYEQYF. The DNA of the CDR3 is TGTGCCAGCGGCGGGACAGGGCCCTACGAGCAGTACTTC.

The CDR3 protein is CASSGGTSGKNNEQFF. The CDR3 DNA reads as TGTGCCAGCAGCGGTGGGACTAGCGGGAAAAACAATGAGCAGTTCTTC. V and J are TRBV5-4 and TRBJ2-1; 13 bases match TRBD2. The V and J ends lost 4 bases and 5 bases, in that order; junction bases with no gene match: 6. CDR1 and CDR2 (germline): SGHNT, YYREEE (reference sequence). The CDR3 totals 16 residues.

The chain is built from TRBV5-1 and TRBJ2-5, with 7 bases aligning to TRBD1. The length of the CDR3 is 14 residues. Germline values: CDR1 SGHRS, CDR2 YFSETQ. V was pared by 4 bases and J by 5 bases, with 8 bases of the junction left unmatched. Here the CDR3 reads CASSIQGLGETQYF. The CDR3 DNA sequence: TGCGCCAGCAGCATACAGGGGTTGGGGGAGACCCAGTACTTC.

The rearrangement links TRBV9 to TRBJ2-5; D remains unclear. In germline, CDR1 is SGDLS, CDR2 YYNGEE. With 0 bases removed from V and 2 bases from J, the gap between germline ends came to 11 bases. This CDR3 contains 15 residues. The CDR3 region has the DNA TGTGCCAGCAGCGTAGACTTCAACGGGCAAGAGACCCAGTACTTC. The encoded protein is CASSVDFNGQETQYF.

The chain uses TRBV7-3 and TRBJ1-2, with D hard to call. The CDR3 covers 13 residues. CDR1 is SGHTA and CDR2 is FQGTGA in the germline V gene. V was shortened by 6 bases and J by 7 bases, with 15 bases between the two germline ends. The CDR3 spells CASSSDGLFGYTF. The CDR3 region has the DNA TGTGCCAGCAGTTCCGACGGGTTGTTTGGCTACACCTTC.

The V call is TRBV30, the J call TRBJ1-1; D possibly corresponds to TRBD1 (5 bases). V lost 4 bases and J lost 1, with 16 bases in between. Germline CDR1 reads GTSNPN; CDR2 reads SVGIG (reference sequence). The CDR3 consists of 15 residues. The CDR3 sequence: CAWIPGAASNTEAFF. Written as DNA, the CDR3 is TGTGCCTGGATACCTGGGGCAGCCTCGAACACTGAAGCTTTCTTT.

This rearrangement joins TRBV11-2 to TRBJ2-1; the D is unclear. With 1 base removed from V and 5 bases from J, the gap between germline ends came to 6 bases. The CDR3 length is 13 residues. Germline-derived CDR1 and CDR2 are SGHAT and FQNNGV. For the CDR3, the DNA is TGTGCCAGCAGCTTAGTGCGGAACAATGAGCAGTTCTTC. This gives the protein CASSLVRNNEQFF.

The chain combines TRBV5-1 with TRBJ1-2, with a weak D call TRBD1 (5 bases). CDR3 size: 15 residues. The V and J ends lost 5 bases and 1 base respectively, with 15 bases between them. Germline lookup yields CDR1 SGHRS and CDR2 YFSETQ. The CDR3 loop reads CASRETGADNYGYTF. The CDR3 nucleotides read TGCGCCAGCAGGGAAACAGGCGCAGATAACTATGGCTACACCTTC.

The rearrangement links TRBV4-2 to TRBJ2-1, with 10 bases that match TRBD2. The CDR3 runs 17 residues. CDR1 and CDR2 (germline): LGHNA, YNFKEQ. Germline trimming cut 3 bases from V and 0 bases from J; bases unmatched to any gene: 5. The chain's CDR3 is CASSHDLAGVSYNEQFF. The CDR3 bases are TGTGCCAGCAGCCATGACCTAGCGGGAGTCTCCTACAATGAGCAGTTCTTC.

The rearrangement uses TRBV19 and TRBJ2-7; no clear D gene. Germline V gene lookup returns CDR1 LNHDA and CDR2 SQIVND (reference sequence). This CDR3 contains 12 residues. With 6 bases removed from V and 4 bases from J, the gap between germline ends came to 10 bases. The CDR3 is CASSLSGYEQYF. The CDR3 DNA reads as TGTGCCAGTAGCTTGTCAGGTTACGAGCAGTACTTC.

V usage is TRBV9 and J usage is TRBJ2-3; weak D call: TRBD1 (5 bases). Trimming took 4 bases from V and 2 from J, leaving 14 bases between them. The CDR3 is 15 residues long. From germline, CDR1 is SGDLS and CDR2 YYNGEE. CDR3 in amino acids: CASSPLGAPTDTQYF. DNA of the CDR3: TGTGCCAGCAGCCCACTTGGGGCCCCCACAGATACGCAGTATTTT.

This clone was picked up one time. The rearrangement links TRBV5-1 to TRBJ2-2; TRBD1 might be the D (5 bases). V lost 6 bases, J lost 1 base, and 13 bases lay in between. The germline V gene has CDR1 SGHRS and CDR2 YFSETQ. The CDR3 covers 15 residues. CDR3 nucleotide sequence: TGCGCCAGCAATCCCTCCACAGGGAACACCGGGGAGCTGTTTTTT. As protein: CASNPSTGNTGELFF.

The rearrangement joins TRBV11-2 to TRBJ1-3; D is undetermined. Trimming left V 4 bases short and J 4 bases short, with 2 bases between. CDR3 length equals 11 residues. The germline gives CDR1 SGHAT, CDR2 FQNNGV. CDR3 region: CASSSGNTIYF. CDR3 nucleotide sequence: TGTGCCAGCAGCTCGGGAAACACCATATATTTT.

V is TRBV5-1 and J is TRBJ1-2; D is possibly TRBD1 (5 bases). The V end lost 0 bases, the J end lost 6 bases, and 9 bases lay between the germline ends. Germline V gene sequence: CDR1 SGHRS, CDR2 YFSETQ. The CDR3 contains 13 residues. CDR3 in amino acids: CASSLVQDNGYTF. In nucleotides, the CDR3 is TGCGCCAGCAGCTTGGTACAGGACAATGGCTACACCTTC.

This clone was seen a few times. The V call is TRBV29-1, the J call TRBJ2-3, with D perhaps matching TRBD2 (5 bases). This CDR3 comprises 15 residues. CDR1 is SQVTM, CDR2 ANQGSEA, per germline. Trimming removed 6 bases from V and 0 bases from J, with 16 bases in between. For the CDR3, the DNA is TGCAGCGTCATCGGACTGGCATCTAGCACAGATACGCAGTATTTT. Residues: CSVIGLASSTDTQYF.

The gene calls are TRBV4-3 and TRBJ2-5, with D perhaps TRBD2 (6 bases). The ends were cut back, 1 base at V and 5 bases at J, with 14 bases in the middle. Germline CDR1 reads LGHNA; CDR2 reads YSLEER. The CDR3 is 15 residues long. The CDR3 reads CASSQAQGGGETQYF. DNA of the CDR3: TGCGCCAGCAGCCAAGCCCAAGGCGGAGGGGAGACCCAGTACTTC.

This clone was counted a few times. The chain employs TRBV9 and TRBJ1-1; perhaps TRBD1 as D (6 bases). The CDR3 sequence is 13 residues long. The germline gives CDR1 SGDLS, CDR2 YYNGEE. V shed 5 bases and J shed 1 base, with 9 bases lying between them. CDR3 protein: CASRRTANTEAFF. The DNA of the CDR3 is TGTGCCAGCAGACGGACAGCGAACACTGAAGCTTTCTTT. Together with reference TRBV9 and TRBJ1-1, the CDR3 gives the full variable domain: DSGVTQTPKHLITATGQRVTLRCSPRSGDLSVYWYQQSLDQGLQFLIQYYNGEERAKGNILERFSAQQFPDLHSELNLSSLELGDSALYFCASRRTANTEAFFGQGTRLTVV.

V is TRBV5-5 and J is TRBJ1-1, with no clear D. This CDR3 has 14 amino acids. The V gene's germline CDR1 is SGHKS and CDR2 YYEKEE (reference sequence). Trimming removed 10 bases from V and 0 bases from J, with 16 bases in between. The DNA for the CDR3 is TGTGCCTACAAACAAAGTCTCATGAACACTGAAGCTTTCTTT. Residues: CAYKQSLMNTEAFF.

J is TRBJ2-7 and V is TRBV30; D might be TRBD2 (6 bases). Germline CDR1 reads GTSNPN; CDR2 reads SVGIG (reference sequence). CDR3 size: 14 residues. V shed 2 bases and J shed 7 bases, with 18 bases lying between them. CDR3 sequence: CAWSLASGEWEQYF. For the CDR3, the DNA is TGTGCCTGGAGTTTAGCATCGGGGGAGTGGGAGCAGTACTTC. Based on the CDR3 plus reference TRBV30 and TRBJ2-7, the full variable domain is SQTIHQWPATLVQPVGSPLSLECTVEGTSNPNLYWYRQAAGRGLQLLFYSVGIGQISSEVPQNLSASRPQDRQFILSSKKLLLSDSGFYLCAWSLASGEWEQYFGPGTRLTVT.